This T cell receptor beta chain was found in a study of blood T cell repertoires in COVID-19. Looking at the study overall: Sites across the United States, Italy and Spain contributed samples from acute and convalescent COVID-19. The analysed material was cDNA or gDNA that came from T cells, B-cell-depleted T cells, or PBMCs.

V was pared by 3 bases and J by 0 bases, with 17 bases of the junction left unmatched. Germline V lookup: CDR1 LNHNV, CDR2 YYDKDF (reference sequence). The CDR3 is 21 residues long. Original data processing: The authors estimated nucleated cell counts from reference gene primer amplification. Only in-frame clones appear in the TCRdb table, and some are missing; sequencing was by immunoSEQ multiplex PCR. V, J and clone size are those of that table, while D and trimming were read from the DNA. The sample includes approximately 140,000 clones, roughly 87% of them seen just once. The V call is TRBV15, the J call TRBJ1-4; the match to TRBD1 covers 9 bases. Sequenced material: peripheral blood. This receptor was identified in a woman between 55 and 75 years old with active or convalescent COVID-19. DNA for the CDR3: TGTGCCACCAGCAGTTCCCAACGGGACAGGGTATCAGGGACAACTAATGAAAAACTGTTTTTT. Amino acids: CATSSSQRDRVSGTTNEKLFF.